The sequence of this T cell receptor beta chain was determined in a study of post-analysis software for immune sequencing data. V lost 5 bases, J lost 11 bases, and 24 bases lay in between. This CDR3 spans 15 amino acids. CDR1 is SEHNR, CDR2 FQNEAQ, per germline (reference sequence). Findings and limits, study-wide: When patients were compared with controls, four to six TRBV segments were more frequent, TRBV5-6, TRBV5-1 and TRBV20-1 among them.

About this clonotype itself: The antigen remains unidentified.

Researchers reported that TCR beta cDNA libraries carried unique molecular identifiers. MiXCR was run by TCRdb on the PCR reads, yielding one entry per CDR3 protein. The data contain fewer than 850,000 distinct CDR3 sequences, around 45% of them singletons. Sequencing was done on a sample of blood. This sequence was found in a girl aged 10-17 years with multiple sclerosis. This chain connects TRBV7-9 to TRBJ1-1; a weak D match, TRBD1 (5 bases). The CDR3 reads CASSPLRGTELVAFF. The CDR3 DNA reads TGTGCCAGCAGCCCACTCCGGGGGACCGAGCTTGTTGCTTTCTTT.